This T cell receptor beta chain was recorded in a study of blood T cells in healthy people across ages. This clonotype was recorded a few times. Russia was home to the donors, healthy Caucasian individuals aged about 6 to 90. Total RNA, at least 5 micrograms per sample, came from PBMCs. Together with a sample-barcoded 5' primer, a J-beta primer mix was included in a second PCR lasting 7 to 11 cycles. A single record per CDR3 protein comes from TCRdb applying MiXCR to the 5' RACE reads. The repertoire holds 920,000 or so distinct CDR3 sequences, with around 43% as singletons. The clonotype originates from a woman between 55 and 75 years old in good health. Input material: blood.

CDR3 bases: TGCAGTGCCGGGAGGGGAGGTTTGGCGAAAGAGCAGTACTTC. This sequence encodes CSAGRGGLAKEQYF. The V gene is TRBV20-1, the J gene TRBJ2-5, with 8 nucleotides matching TRBD2. The V and J ends lost 6 bases and 11 bases, in that order; junction bases with no gene match: 17. CDR3 length: 14 amino acids. Germline lookup yields CDR1 DFQATT and CDR2 SNEGSKA (reference sequence).